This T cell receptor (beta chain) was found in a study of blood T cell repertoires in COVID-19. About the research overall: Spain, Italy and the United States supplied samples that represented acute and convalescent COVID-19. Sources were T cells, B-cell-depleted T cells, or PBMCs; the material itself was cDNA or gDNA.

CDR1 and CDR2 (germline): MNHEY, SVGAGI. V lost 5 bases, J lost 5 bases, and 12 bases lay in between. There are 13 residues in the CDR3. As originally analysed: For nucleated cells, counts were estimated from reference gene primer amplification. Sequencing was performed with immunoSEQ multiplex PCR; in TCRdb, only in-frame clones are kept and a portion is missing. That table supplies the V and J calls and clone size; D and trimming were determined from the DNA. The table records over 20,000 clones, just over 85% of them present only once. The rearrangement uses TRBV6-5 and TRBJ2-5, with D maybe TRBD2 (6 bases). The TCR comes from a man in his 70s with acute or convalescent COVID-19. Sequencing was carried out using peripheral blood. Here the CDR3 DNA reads TGTGCCAGCAGTCGGGACTCCGGGGAGACCCAGTACTTC. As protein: CASSRDSGETQYF.